The clone carrying this TCR beta chain was found a few times. The data derive from a study of blood T cell repertoires in COVID-19. Study-wide background: The cDNA or gDNA used as material had been derived from T cells, B-cell-depleted T cells, or PBMCs.

Clones were sequenced by immunoSEQ multiplex PCR, and TCRdb holds only the in-frame ones, with some missing. This table holds fewer than 35,000 clones, about 90% found once. The TCR comes from a man between 50 and 59 years old with active or convalescent COVID-19. The sequenced sample consisted of peripheral blood.

The CDR3 is CASSFSGRNNEQFF. The CDR3 DNA reads TGTGCCAGCAGTTTTAGCGGGAGGAATAATGAGCAGTTCTTC. The chain links TRBV6-2 or TRBV6-3 to TRBJ2-1; 10 nucleotides align to TRBD2. From germline, CDR1 is MNHEY and CDR2 SVGEGT. The CDR3 has 14 amino acids. V lost 4 bases and J lost 7; bases outside the gene matches: 4.